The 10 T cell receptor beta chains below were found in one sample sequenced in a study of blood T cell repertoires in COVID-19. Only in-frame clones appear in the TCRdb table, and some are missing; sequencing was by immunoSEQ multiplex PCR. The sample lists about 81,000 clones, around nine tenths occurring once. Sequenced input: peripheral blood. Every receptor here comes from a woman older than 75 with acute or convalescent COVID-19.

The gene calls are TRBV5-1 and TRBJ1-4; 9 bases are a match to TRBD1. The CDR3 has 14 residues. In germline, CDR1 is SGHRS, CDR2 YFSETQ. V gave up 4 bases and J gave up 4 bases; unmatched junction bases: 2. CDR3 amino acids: CASSQTGGNEKLFF. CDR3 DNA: TGCGCCAGCAGCCAGACAGGGGGTAATGAAAAACTGTTTTTT.

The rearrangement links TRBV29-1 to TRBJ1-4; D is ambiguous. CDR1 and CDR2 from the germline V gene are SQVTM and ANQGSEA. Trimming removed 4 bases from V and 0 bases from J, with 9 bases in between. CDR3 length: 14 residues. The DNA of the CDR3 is TGCAGCGTTGGTGGCAGATCAACTAATGAAAAACTGTTTTTT. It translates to CSVGGRSTNEKLFF.

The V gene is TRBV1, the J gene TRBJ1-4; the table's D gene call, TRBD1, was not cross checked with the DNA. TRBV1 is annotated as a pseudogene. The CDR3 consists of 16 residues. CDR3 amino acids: CTSSPGHSDRNEKLFF. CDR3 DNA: TGCACCAGCAGCCCCGGTCACTCGGACAGAAATGAAAAACTGTTTTTT.

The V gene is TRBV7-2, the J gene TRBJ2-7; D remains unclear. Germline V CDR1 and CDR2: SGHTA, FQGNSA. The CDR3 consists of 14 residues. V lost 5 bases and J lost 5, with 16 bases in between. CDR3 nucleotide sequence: TGTGCCAGCAGCCCACGTAGTCCGCGCCACGAGCAGTACTTC. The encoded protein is CASSPRSPRHEQYF.

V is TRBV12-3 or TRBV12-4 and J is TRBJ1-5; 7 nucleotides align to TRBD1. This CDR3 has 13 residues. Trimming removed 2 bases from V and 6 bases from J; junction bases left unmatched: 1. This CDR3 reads CASSLNRGQPQHF. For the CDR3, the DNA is TGTGCCAGCAGTTTAAACAGGGGTCAGCCCCAGCATTTT.

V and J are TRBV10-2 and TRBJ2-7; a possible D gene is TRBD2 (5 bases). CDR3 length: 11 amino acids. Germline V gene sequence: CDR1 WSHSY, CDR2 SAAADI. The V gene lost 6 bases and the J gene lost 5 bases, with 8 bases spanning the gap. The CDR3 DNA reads TGCGCCAGCAGGAGGGAGAACGAGCAGTACTTC. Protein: CASRRENEQYF.

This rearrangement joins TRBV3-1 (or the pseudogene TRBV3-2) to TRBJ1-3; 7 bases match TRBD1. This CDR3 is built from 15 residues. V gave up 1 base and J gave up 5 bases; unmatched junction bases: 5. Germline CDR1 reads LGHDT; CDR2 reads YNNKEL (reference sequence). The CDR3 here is CASSQATGWRNTIYF. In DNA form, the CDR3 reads TGTGCCAGCAGCCAAGCGACAGGGTGGAGAAACACCATATATTTT.

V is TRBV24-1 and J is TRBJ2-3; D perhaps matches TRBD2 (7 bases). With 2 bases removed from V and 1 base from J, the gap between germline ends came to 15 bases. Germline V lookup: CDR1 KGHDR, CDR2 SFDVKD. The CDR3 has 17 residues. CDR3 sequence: CATSDSGGESRTDTQYF. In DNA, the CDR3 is TGTGCCACCAGTGATTCGGGGGGCGAATCCCGCACAGATACGCAGTATTTT.

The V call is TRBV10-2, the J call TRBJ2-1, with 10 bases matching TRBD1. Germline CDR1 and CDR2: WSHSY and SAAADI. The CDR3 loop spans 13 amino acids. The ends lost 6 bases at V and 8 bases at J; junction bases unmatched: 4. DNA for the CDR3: TGCGCCAGCAGGAGACAGGGGGCCTATGAGCAGTTCTTC. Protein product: CASRRQGAYEQFF.

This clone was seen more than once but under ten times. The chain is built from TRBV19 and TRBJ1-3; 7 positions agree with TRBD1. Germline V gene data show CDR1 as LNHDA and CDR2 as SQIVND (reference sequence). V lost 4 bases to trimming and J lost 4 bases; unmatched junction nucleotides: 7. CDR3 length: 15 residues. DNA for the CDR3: TGTGCCAGTAGTACCCTCGACAGGGTCGGAAACACCATATATTTT. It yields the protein CASSTLDRVGNTIYF.